The 5 T cell receptor beta chains presented below share a single source sample, sequenced in a study of graft-versus-host responses after intestinal transplantation. These receptors' antigens are unknown. Method: immunoSEQ multiplex PCR; TCRdb's copy keeps in-frame clones and lacks some. Among some 130,000 clones listed, approximately 95% were seen once. The material sequenced was unstimulated CD8+ T cells sorted from spleen or lymph node cells, taken before intestinal transplant. The source is a human donor who received an intestinal transplant.

The chain has TRBV13 and TRBJ2-3; D is undetermined. Deletions cut 2 bases from V and 4 bases from J, with 13 bases between. Germline lookup yields CDR1 PRHDT and CDR2 FYEKMQ (reference sequence). The CDR3 totals 15 residues. CDR3: CASSLRASYADTQYF. DNA for the CDR3: TGTGCCAGCAGCTTAAGAGCATCGTACGCAGATACGCAGTATTTT.

The rearrangement links TRBV28 to TRBJ1-1, with 9 bases fitting TRBD1. V was pared by 7 bases and J by 5 bases, with 8 bases of the junction left unmatched. The CDR3 is 14 amino acids. Germline CDR1 MDHEN, CDR2 SYDVKM. The CDR3 sequence is CASTLDRGGTEAFF. The CDR3 DNA reads TGTGCCAGCACCCTGGACAGGGGTGGGACTGAAGCTTTCTTT.

J is TRBJ2-1 and V is TRBV27; a possible D gene is TRBD2 (5 bases). The CDR3 length is 14 residues. Germline V gene sequence: CDR1 MNHEY, CDR2 SMNVEV (reference sequence). Between the trimmed V and J ends, which lost 5 bases and 10 bases, there was a span of 18 bases. CDR3 nucleotides: TGTGCCAGCAGTGCGGGCTCGAGCGGCCAAGAGCAGTTCTTC. It translates to CASSAGSSGQEQFF.

V is TRBV6-5 and J is TRBJ1-3; TRBD1 is a possible D gene (5 bases). The CDR3 is 13 residues long. Per the germline V gene, CDR1 is MNHEY and CDR2 is SVGAGI. The V gene lost 4 bases and the J gene lost 5 bases, with 9 bases spanning the gap. This chain's CDR3 is CASSWGYRNTIYF. The CDR3 nucleotides read TGTGCCAGCAGTTGGGGGTATAGAAACACCATATATTTT.

In this sample, this clone turned up a few times. The J gene is TRBJ2-1, the V gene TRBV28; D may match TRBD1 or TRBD2 (6 bases each). This CDR3 is 16 amino acids long. Germline loops: CDR1 MDHEN, CDR2 SYDVKM. Trimming took off 2 bases at V and 0 bases at J, with 11 bases between the two ends. CDR3 DNA sequence: TGTGCCAGCAGTTTAATCGGGGGCGACTCCTACAATGAGCAGTTCTTC. This sequence encodes CASSLIGGDSYNEQFF. The variable domain in full, with the rest retrieved from reference TRBV28 and TRBJ2-1, is DVKVTQSSRYLVKRTGEKVFLECVQDMDHENMFWYRQDPGLGLRLIYFSYDVKMKEKGDIPEGYSVSREKKERFSLILESASTNQTSMYLCASSLIGGDSYNEQFFGPGTRLTVL.